Given below is one T cell receptor beta chain in context. Its specificity is unknown. The CDR3 extends over 14 amino acids. The V gene end was trimmed by 5 bases and the J gene end by 7 bases; junction bases not matched to a gene: 3. Germline V gene lookup returns CDR1 LNHNV and CDR2 YYDKDF (reference sequence). This sample was taken from a study of blood T cells in healthy people across ages. Study findings and constraints: Changes seen in expanded clonotypes were possibly confounded by donor CMV status left unknown. Among long-lived donors, naive CD4+ cells were more numerous and diversity higher than in aged donors. Because sorting was not performed, PBMCs prevented conclusive naive versus antigen-experienced comparison.

It was with a sample-barcoded 5' primer and a J-beta primer mix that a second PCR of about 6 to 12 cycles was run. One entry per CDR3 protein results from TCRdb running MiXCR on the 5' RACE reads. Of over a million distinct CDR3 sequences listed, around 55% were seen once; the top ten hold approximately 7%. Input material: blood. J is TRBJ2-1 and V is TRBV15; 12 bases match TRBD2. The receptor comes from a man younger than 35 in good health. Here the CDR3 reads CATSRTSGTNEQFF. The CDR3 DNA sequence: TGTGCCACCAGCCGGACTAGCGGGACTAATGAGCAGTTCTTC.